This T cell receptor (beta chain) was sequenced during a study of T cell responses to AZD1222 COVID-19 vaccine. Only in-frame clones appear in the TCRdb table, and some are missing; sequencing was by immunoSEQ multiplex PCR. The sample has about 120,000 clones; over 75% are singletons. V lost 6 bases, J lost 0 bases, and 4 bases stayed unmatched. The CDR3 loop spans 15 amino acids. Per germline, CDR1 ENHRY and CDR2 SYGVKD. The origin of this receptor is an adult in good health. The rearrangement uses TRBV10-3 and TRBJ1-3; 8 bases are a match to TRBD1. The sample here was peripheral blood, taken on day 0 of AZD1222 vaccination. The CDR3 spells CAISGQGTSGNTIYF. The CDR3 bases are TGTGCCATCAGCGGACAGGGTACCTCTGGAAACACCATATATTTT.